This T cell receptor beta chain is from a study of high-grade serous ovarian cancer treatment subgroups. Study background: On average, around 15,000 reads and 6,000 to 7,500 unique TCR beta rearrangements were obtained per sample. Study-level results: Higher neoantigen levels went with greater TCR clonal relatedness. These tumor repertoires lack spatial information from bulk sequencing. CDR1 and CDR2 were left unanalyzed; analyses focused on CDR3.

For this clone: What it recognizes is unknown.

The tumor samples were collected prior to definitive surgery or chemotherapy. Assay used: immunoSEQ multiplex PCR; TCRdb lists only in-frame clones, some missing. This table has about 11,000 clones, 80% to 85% appearing once. J gave up 6 bases and V 0 bases, and 3 bases lay outside the gene matches. Germline values: CDR1 SGHRS, CDR2 YFSETQ. The CDR3 is made up of 13 amino acids. The sample comprised tumor tissue. The clonotype comes from a human donor with high-grade serous ovarian cancer. The J gene is TRBJ2-7, the V gene TRBV5-1, with TRBD1 matching 7 bases. CDR3 sequence (DNA): TGCGCCAGCAGCTTGGAAGGGGGCGGCGAGCAGTACTTC. The encoded protein is CASSLEGGGEQYF.